Below are 12 T cell receptor beta chains sequenced from a single sample in a study of prognosis after radiotherapy for stage I lung cancer. Amplification of TCR beta CDR3 from genomic DNA used two-round multiplex PCR. It was primers specific to each TRBV and TRBJ gene that first-round PCR used. TCRdb passed the multiplex PCR reads through MiXCR, listing each CDR3 protein once. Of 12,000 or so distinct CDR3 sequences listed, around 40% are singletons. The sequencing used PBMCs, collected before or after stereotactic body radiation therapy (not recorded which). The receptors were gathered from a donor of 50 years or more with non-small cell lung cancer.

The rearrangement uses TRBV12-3 or TRBV12-4 and TRBJ2-5; D call uncertain. Trimming removed 5 bases from V and 4 bases from J, with 17 bases in between. The length of the CDR3 is 15 residues. The CDR3 nucleotides read TGTGCCAGCAGTGGACCTAGACCAGGCGGAGAGACCCAGTACTTC. This encodes CASSGPRPGGETQYF.

A note on this clonotype: A single base is all that separates this from a far larger clone, so a read error is likely. The chain links TRBV6-6 to TRBJ1-1; tentative D call: TRBD1 (6 bases). The CDR3 sequence is 14 residues long. Trimming cost V 7 bases and J 7 bases, with 19 bases left between them. Germline lookup yields CDR1 MNHNY and CDR2 SVGAGI (reference sequence). The CDR3 protein is CASTYSGASNEAFF. The CDR3 coding sequence is TGTGCCAGCACCTACTCAGGGGCCAGCAATGAAGCTTTCTTT.

The J gene is TRBJ2-1, the V gene TRBV11-2, with 11 bases aligning to TRBD2. Germline CDR1 and CDR2: SGHAT and FQNNGV. The CDR3 extends over 15 amino acids. The junction had 4 bases not matched to a gene; V was cut back by 5 bases and J by 4 bases. The CDR3 sequence: CASSPGTSGYNEQFF. The DNA of the CDR3 is TGTGCCAGCAGCCCCGGGACTAGCGGTTACAATGAGCAGTTCTTC.

The chain combines TRBV7-6 with TRBJ2-3; TRBD2 agrees at 15 bases. Germline V gives CDR1 SGHVS, CDR2 FNYEAQ. CDR3 length equals 20 residues. V was pared by 3 bases and J by 3 bases, with 13 bases of the junction left unmatched. Here the CDR3 reads CASSFLGTSGGLVGTDTQYF. The DNA of the CDR3 is TGTGCCAGCAGCTTCCTCGGGACTAGCGGGGGGCTCGTTGGGACAGATACGCAGTATTTT.

This clonotype was seen only once. This chain links TRBV28 with TRBJ1-5; the D gene is possibly TRBD1 (5 bases). The CDR3 is 15 amino acids. CDR1 MDHEN and CDR2 SYDVKM come from the germline V gene. The V end was cut by 3 bases, the J end by 5 bases, with 14 bases between. CDR3 nucleotides: TGTGCCAGCAGTTTCGGGTTCACAGGCGATCAGCCCCAGCATTTT. It encodes CASSFGFTGDQPQHF.

This clonotype was counted only a few times. The chain is built from TRBV5-1 and TRBJ2-7; possible D gene TRBD2, 5 bases. V gave up 3 bases and J gave up 1 base, with 11 bases separating them. Germline lookup yields CDR1 SGHRS and CDR2 YFSETQ. The CDR3 is 14 residues long. The CDR3 DNA is TGCGCCAGCAGCTCTAAAAGAGGGTCCTACGAGCAGTACTTC. As protein: CASSSKRGSYEQYF.

This clonotype was detected ten times or more. V usage is TRBV11-2 and J usage is TRBJ1-4; no reliable D call. Per germline, CDR1 SGHAT and CDR2 FQNNGV. The CDR3 is made up of 14 amino acids. V gave up 5 bases and J gave up 1 base, with 8 bases separating them. For the CDR3, the DNA is TGTGCCAGCAGCCCGTTACGAACTAATGAAAAACTGTTTTTT. This gives the protein CASSPLRTNEKLFF.

There are many counts of this clonotype. The rearrangement links TRBV29-1 to TRBJ2-2; D is undetermined. Germline CDR1 and CDR2: SQVTM and ANQGSEA. The CDR3 is made up of 13 amino acids. Trimming cost V 7 bases and J 0 bases, with 9 bases left between them. CDR3 region: CSGQDANTGELFF. The CDR3 DNA is TGCAGCGGCCAGGACGCGAACACCGGGGAGCTGTTTTTT.

This clonotype was observed at least ten times. The chain has TRBV19 and TRBJ1-4; 8 nucleotides agree with TRBD1. Germline V gene lookup returns CDR1 LNHDA and CDR2 SQIVND (reference sequence). V trimming: 6 bases; J trimming: 0 bases; junction bases outside the gene matches: 3. This CDR3 region has 15 residues. The CDR3 reads CASSDRGPTNEKLFF. The CDR3 coding sequence is TGTGCCAGTAGCGACAGGGGACCAACTAATGAAAAACTGTTTTTT.

This clonotype was picked up many times. V is TRBV7-3 and J is TRBJ2-6; no clear D gene. This CDR3 is built from 14 residues. Trimming pared 5 bases from V and 7 bases from J, leaving 12 bases between. Germline V lookup: CDR1 SGHTA, CDR2 FQGTGA. CDR3 sequence: CASSPSQSANVLTF. Written as DNA, the CDR3 is TGTGCCAGCAGCCCAAGTCAATCCGCCAACGTCCTGACTTTC.

This clonotype appeared many times. In DNA form, the CDR3 reads TGTGCCAGCAGCACAGCCCTATTCAGGGGGAGTTATGGCTACACCTTC. This sequence encodes CASSTALFRGSYGYTF. The gene calls are TRBV9 and TRBJ1-2, with 7 nucleotides matching TRBD1. The germline gives CDR1 SGDLS, CDR2 YYNGEE. V shed 4 bases, J shed 5 bases, and the junction held 14 bases outside the gene matches. The CDR3 is 16 residues long. Together with reference TRBV9 and TRBJ1-2, the CDR3 gives the full variable domain: DSGVTQTPKHLITATGQRVTLRCSPRSGDLSVYWYQQSLDQGLQFLIQYYNGEERAKGNILERFSAQQFPDLHSELNLSSLELGDSALYFCASSTALFRGSYGYTFGSGTRLTVV.

By sample share, this clonotype is medium-sized. The chain joins TRBV6-2 or TRBV6-3 to TRBJ2-7; possibly TRBD2 for D (5 bases). Per germline, CDR1 MNHEY and CDR2 SVGEGT. V was trimmed by 5 bases and J by 3 bases, leaving 11 bases between them. The CDR3 runs to 13 residues. Written as DNA, the CDR3 is TGTGCCAGCAGTGAGGGCAGCTACTACGAGCAGTACGTC. Translation gives CASSEGSYYEQYV.